A single sample gave rise to the 27 T cell receptor beta chains below, sequenced in a study of regulatory T cells in long-lasting Graves disease. Through Arm-PCR of CDR3 regions and iRepertoire HTBI primers, TCR beta libraries were built. MiXCR was run by TCRdb on the multiplex PCR reads, yielding one entry per CDR3 protein. The sample yields approximately 500,000 distinct CDR3 sequences, about 22% seen once. The sample's time point: persistent/refractory GD, antithyroid drugs over 5 years with positive TRAb. The TCR library used RNA extracted from PBMCs. Specimen: peripheral blood mononuclear cells (PBMCs), collected when the disease was refractory, from a patient treated with antithyroid drugs. These receptors all come from a female donor with Graves disease.

This clonotype was observed a handful of times. In DNA, the CDR3 is TGTGCCAGCAGCGTAGAAACGGGAGCGTACTTTCGAGGAACCGGGGAGCTGTTTTTT. Amino acids: CASSVETGAYFRGTGELFF. J is TRBJ2-2 and V is TRBV9; D might be TRBD2 (6 bases). The germline gives CDR1 SGDLS, CDR2 YYNGEE. This CDR3 contains 19 residues. V was cut by 0 bases and J by 5 bases, with 23 bases left in between.

The rearrangement links TRBV27 to TRBJ1-6, with D uncertain. The CDR3 is 12 residues long. Germline V gene lookup returns CDR1 MNHEY and CDR2 SMNVEV (reference sequence). With 3 bases removed from V and 9 bases from J, the gap between germline ends came to 6 bases. CDR3 sequence (DNA): TGTGCCAGCAGTTTTGAGGGTTCACCCCTCCACTTT. It is translated as CASSFEGSPLHF.

The V and J genes are TRBV12-3 or TRBV12-4 and TRBJ2-1; 7 positions match TRBD2. The CDR3 contains 13 residues. V shed 6 bases and J 7 bases; nucleotides not matched to a gene: 6. The CDR3 nucleotides read TGTGCCAGCAGCCCCGAGGGAGGGAATGAGCAGTTCTTC. Amino acid sequence: CASSPEGGNEQFF.

The sample holds many counts of this clonotype. The chain joins TRBV10-3 to TRBJ1-1; tentative D call: TRBD1 (6 bases). Trimming took 6 bases from V and 6 from J, leaving 20 bases between them. Germline CDR1 and CDR2: ENHRY and SYGVKD. This CDR3 spans 15 amino acids. The CDR3 bases are TGTGCCATCAGCGCTAGACAGGAAATGTCCGCTGAAGCTTTCTTT. This encodes CAISARQEMSAEAFF.

There are a few counts of this clonotype. The chain recombines TRBV5-1 with TRBJ1-1, with 9 bases identical to TRBD1. The CDR3 has 16 residues. V lost 0 bases to trimming and J lost 1 base; unmatched junction nucleotides: 4. Looked up from germline, CDR1 is SGHRS and CDR2 is YFSETQ. The CDR3 loop reads CASSLGRDRANTEAFF. CDR3 bases: TGCGCCAGCAGCTTGGGCCGGGACAGGGCGAACACTGAAGCTTTCTTT. Filled out from reference TRBV5-1 and TRBJ1-1, the complete variable domain reads KAGVTQTPRYLIKTRGQQVTLSCSPISGHRSVSWYQQTPGQGLQFLFEYFSETQRNKGNFPGRFSGRQFSNSRSEMNVSTLELGDSALYLCASSLGRDRANTEAFFGQGTRLTVV.

This clonotype appeared many times. V is TRBV27 and J is TRBJ1-2, with a tentative D call TRBD1 (6 bases). The CDR3 covers 16 residues. The germline V gene has CDR1 MNHEY and CDR2 SMNVEV (reference sequence). Deletions cut 3 bases from V and 4 bases from J, with 18 bases between. The DNA of the CDR3 is TGTGCCAGCAGTTTTTTGGGTGGAGGGGGGAGCTATGGCTACACCTTC. This translates into CASSFLGGGGSYGYTF.

This clonotype has at least ten counts. V and J are TRBV7-2 and TRBJ2-5; D not resolved. Germline V gene data show CDR1 as SGHTA and CDR2 as FQGNSA. Trimming removed 2 bases at V and 2 bases at J, with 15 bases between. The CDR3 length is 16 residues. The CDR3 reads CASSLSILGSQETQYF. The CDR3 nucleotides read TGTGCCAGCAGCTTATCGATCCTCGGGTCTCAAGAGACCCAGTACTTC.

The rearrangement joins TRBV5-6 to TRBJ2-1; D might be TRBD2 (6 bases). The CDR3 has 16 residues. CDR1 and CDR2 (germline): SGHDT, YYEEEE. V was clipped by 2 bases and J by 2 bases, with 14 bases between them. The CDR3: CASSFRREAPYNEQFF. The DNA of the CDR3 is TGTGCCAGCAGCTTTAGGAGGGAGGCCCCCTACAATGAGCAGTTCTTC.

V is TRBV12-3 or TRBV12-4 and J is TRBJ1-6; tentative D call: TRBD1 (6 bases). CDR3 length equals 15 residues. Trimming cost V 5 bases and J 2 bases, with 10 bases left between them. The CDR3 loop is CASSPQGPYNSPLHF. CDR3 bases: TGTGCCAGCAGTCCACAGGGCCCCTATAATTCACCCCTCCACTTT.

J is TRBJ1-5 and V is TRBV28; D is uncertain. V gave up 5 bases and J gave up 2 bases, with 16 bases separating them. Germline V gene data show CDR1 as MDHEN and CDR2 as SYDVKM. CDR3 size: 16 residues. CDR3 protein: CASSPPGGLGNQPQHF. The CDR3 DNA reads TGTGCCAGCAGTCCCCCAGGTGGGTTGGGCAATCAGCCCCAGCATTTT.

This clonotype was counted at least ten times. This chain uses TRBV11-2 with TRBJ2-5; D is perhaps TRBD1 or TRBD2 (5 bases each). The CDR3 spans 15 residues. V was cut by 4 bases and J by 2 bases, with 14 bases left in between. Germline CDR1 reads SGHAT; CDR2 reads FQNNGV. The CDR3 DNA reads as TGTGCCAGCAGCTGGAGAACAGGAGGACAAGAGACCCAGTACTTC. Its protein is CASSWRTGGQETQYF. Based on the CDR3 plus reference TRBV11-2 and TRBJ2-5, the full variable domain is EAGVAQSPRYKIIEKRQSVAFWCNPISGHATLYWYQQILGQGPKLLIQFQNNGVVDDSQLPKDRFSAERLKGVDSTLKIQPAKLEDSAVYLCASSWRTGGQETQYFGPGTRLLVL.

This clonotype was recorded at least ten times. The chain uses TRBV5-1 and TRBJ1-2; D may be TRBD1 (5 bases). Germline CDR1 and CDR2: SGHRS and YFSETQ. V was cut by 2 bases and J by 5 bases, with 13 bases left in between. The CDR3 has 14 amino acids. CDR3 loop: CASSFAPGRYGYTF. CDR3 bases: TGCGCCAGCAGCTTCGCCCCGGGACGGTATGGCTACACCTTC.

This clonotype was seen many times. J is TRBJ1-2 and V is TRBV20-1; no clear D. Per the germline V gene, CDR1 is DFQATT and CDR2 is SNEGSKA (reference sequence). This CDR3 has 15 amino acids. Trimming cost V 1 base and J 5 bases, with 17 bases left between them. In DNA, the CDR3 is TGCAGTGCTAGAGGACGCCGAGAGCCGTCATATGGCTACACCTTC. Translation: CSARGRREPSYGYTF.

The V and J genes are TRBV13 and TRBJ1-1; 9 bases are shared with TRBD1. The V gene end was trimmed by 10 bases and the J gene end by 3 bases; junction bases not matched to a gene: 9. CDR1 is PRHDT and CDR2 is FYEKMQ in the germline V gene (reference sequence). The CDR3 extends over 14 amino acids. The CDR3, as DNA: TGTGCCATGCAAACAGGGGGCGCGTACACTGAAGCTTTCTTT. Protein sequence: CAMQTGGAYTEAFF.

This clonotype was observed a few times. J is TRBJ1-5 and V is TRBV7-8; 7 positions match TRBD1. J was trimmed by 0 bases and V by 0 bases; bases with no gene match: 5. CDR1 and CDR2 from the germline V gene are SGHVS and FQNEAQ. The CDR3 runs 17 residues. The CDR3 DNA reads TGTGCCAGCAGCTTAGCGAGGGGACAGTATAGCAATCAGCCCCAGCATTTT. This codes for CASSLARGQYSNQPQHF.

This clonotype was counted ten times or more. One end of the junction fails to match germline, which may point to a read error. The V call is TRBV7-2, the J call TRBJ2-5; 11 bases map to TRBD2. Germline lookup yields CDR1 SGHTA and CDR2 FQGNSA. The CDR3 has 15 residues. The CDR3 loop reads CASSIAGGPGETQYF. CDR3 sequence (DNA): TGTGCCAGCAGCATAGCGGGAGGGCCCGGGGAGACCCAGTACTTC.

The V and J genes are TRBV20-1 and TRBJ1-3; D is ambiguous. There are 16 residues in the CDR3. V lost 0 bases and J lost 1, with 13 bases in between. Germline values: CDR1 DFQATT, CDR2 SNEGSKA (reference sequence). DNA for the CDR3: TGCAGTGCTAGAGATATCAGCCTGGGGTCTGGAAACACCATATATTTT. Encoded protein: CSARDISLGSGNTIYF.

This clonotype was counted many times. The chain combines TRBV29-1 with TRBJ1-5, with D possibly TRBD1 on 5 matching bases. The CDR3 is made up of 14 amino acids. Germline CDR1 reads SQVTM; CDR2 reads ANQGSEA. Deletions cut 5 bases from V and 0 bases from J, with 11 bases between. CDR3 DNA sequence: TGCAGCGTTTCTGACAGTTTTAGCAATCAGCCCCAGCATTTT. Its translation is CSVSDSFSNQPQHF.

CDR3 residues: CASGWGLAGGSTNEQFF. The CDR3, as DNA: TGTGCCAGCGGCTGGGGACTAGCGGGGGGGTCGACCAATGAGCAGTTCTTC. The genes are TRBV27 and TRBJ2-1; 16 bases are shared with TRBD2. Germline assignment: CDR1 MNHEY and CDR2 SMNVEV (reference sequence). V was pared by 8 bases and J by 6 bases, with 10 bases of the junction left unmatched. CDR3 length: 17 amino acids.

This clonotype was found a few times. V gene TRBV5-1 combines with J gene TRBJ2-2; D gene ambiguous. CDR1 is SGHRS, CDR2 YFSETQ, per germline. The ends were cut back, 2 bases at V and 4 bases at J, with 12 bases in the middle. CDR3 length: 15 residues. The CDR3 here is CASSLGLFSTGELFF. The CDR3 DNA sequence: TGCGCCAGCAGCTTAGGTCTCTTTTCCACCGGGGAGCTGTTTTTT.

This clonotype appeared many times. V gene TRBV20-1 combines with J gene TRBJ2-7; a possible D gene is TRBD1 (9 bases). Germline V lookup: CDR1 DFQATT, CDR2 SNEGSKA (reference sequence). CDR3 length: 15 amino acids. V was pared by 0 bases and J by 4 bases, with 16 bases between. The CDR3 loop reads CSARDSGTGLYEQYF. DNA of the CDR3: TGCAGTGCTAGAGATAGCGGGACAGGGCTATACGAGCAGTACTTC.

Many counts were recorded for this clonotype. The chain combines TRBV13 with TRBJ2-5, with D unclear. In germline, CDR1 is PRHDT, CDR2 FYEKMQ (reference sequence). V shed 4 bases and J shed 5 bases, with 14 bases lying between them. This CDR3 region has 14 residues. The CDR3 DNA follows: TGTGCCAGCAGCTCCCCTGATTTAGGGGAGACCCAGTACTTC. Translated: CASSSPDLGETQYF. Drawing the rest from reference TRBV13 and TRBJ2-5, the complete variable domain is AAGVIQSPRHLIKEKRETATLKCYPIPRHDTVYWYQQGPGQDPQFLISFYEKMQSDKGSIPDRFSAQQFSDYHSELNMSSLELGDSALYFCASSSPDLGETQYFGPGTRLLVL.

The chain uses TRBV14 and TRBJ2-7; D is unclear. Germline V gives CDR1 SGHDN, CDR2 FVKESK. CDR3 length: 12 amino acids. Trimming pared 5 bases from V and 3 bases from J, leaving 8 bases between. The CDR3 sequence is CASSTWNYEQYF. CDR3 nucleotide sequence: TGTGCCAGCAGCACGTGGAACTACGAGCAGTACTTC. The full variable domain, rest sourced from reference TRBV14 and TRBJ2-7, is EAGVTQFPSHSVIEKGQTVTLRCDPISGHDNLYWYRRVMGKEIKFLLHFVKESKQDESGMPNNRFLAERTGGTYSTLKVQPAELEDSGVYFCASSTWNYEQYFGPGTRLTVT.

At least ten counts were recorded for this clonotype. J is TRBJ1-4 and V is TRBV12-3 or TRBV12-4; maybe TRBD1 (6 bases). Trimming took 2 bases from V and 8 from J, leaving 15 bases between them. The CDR3 length is 15 residues. The CDR3 here is CASSLYAGAREKLFF. In DNA, the CDR3 is TGTGCCAGCAGTTTATATGCAGGGGCGCGGGAAAAACTGTTTTTT.

This clonotype was counted at least ten times. The J gene is TRBJ1-2, the V gene TRBV28, with TRBD1 matching over 8 bases. V lost 10 bases to trimming and J lost 3 bases; unmatched junction nucleotides: 7. CDR1 and CDR2 (germline): MDHEN, SYDVKM. CDR3 length: 13 residues. The chain's CDR3 is CATFLQGDYGYTF. The CDR3, as DNA: TGTGCCACCTTTCTACAGGGGGACTATGGCTACACCTTC.

This clonotype was seen many times. This sequence joins TRBV10-3 and TRBJ2-5; 9 bases match TRBD1. J gave up 7 bases and V 5 bases, and 11 bases lay outside the gene matches. This CDR3 region has 15 residues. Germline lookup yields CDR1 ENHRY and CDR2 SYGVKD. This chain's CDR3 is CAISPGQGKAGTQYF. CDR3 nucleotides: TGTGCCATCAGTCCGGGACAGGGCAAAGCGGGGACCCAGTACTTC.

The chain recombines TRBV7-9 with TRBJ2-3, with a weak D call TRBD1 (6 bases). CDR1 and CDR2 from the germline V gene are SEHNR and FQNEAQ (reference sequence). The CDR3 runs 15 residues. With 3 bases removed from V and 3 bases from J, the gap between germline ends came to 13 bases. The CDR3 DNA sequence: TGTGCCAGCAGCTTGGCAGGGGATTCTACAGATACGCAGTATTTT. Translated: CASSLAGDSTDTQYF.